This paragraph reports one T cell receptor beta chain. This specimen belongs to a study of patients and donors after allogeneic stem cell transplantation. MiXCR, applied by TCRdb to the RT-PCR reads, yields one record per CDR3 protein. The sample yields about 960,000 distinct CDR3 sequences, approximately 19% seen once. The CDR3 runs 15 residues. Per the germline V gene, CDR1 is SQVTM and CDR2 is ANQGSEA. Between the trimmed V and J ends, which lost 6 bases and 5 bases, there was a span of 20 bases. The V call is TRBV29-1, the J call TRBJ2-1, with a weak D call TRBD1 (6 bases). The clonotype comes from a human donor who was either an allogeneic HSCT recipient or a stem cell or donor lymphocyte infusion donor (not recorded which). It is not recorded whose cells these are; they may come from a transplant donor. The source material was blood, either unsorted or a sorted T cell fraction (not recorded which). In DNA, the CDR3 is TGCAGCGTCAGCGAGCCTGTTGGACAGAACAATGAGCAGTTCTTC. Translation gives CSVSEPVGQNNEQFF.